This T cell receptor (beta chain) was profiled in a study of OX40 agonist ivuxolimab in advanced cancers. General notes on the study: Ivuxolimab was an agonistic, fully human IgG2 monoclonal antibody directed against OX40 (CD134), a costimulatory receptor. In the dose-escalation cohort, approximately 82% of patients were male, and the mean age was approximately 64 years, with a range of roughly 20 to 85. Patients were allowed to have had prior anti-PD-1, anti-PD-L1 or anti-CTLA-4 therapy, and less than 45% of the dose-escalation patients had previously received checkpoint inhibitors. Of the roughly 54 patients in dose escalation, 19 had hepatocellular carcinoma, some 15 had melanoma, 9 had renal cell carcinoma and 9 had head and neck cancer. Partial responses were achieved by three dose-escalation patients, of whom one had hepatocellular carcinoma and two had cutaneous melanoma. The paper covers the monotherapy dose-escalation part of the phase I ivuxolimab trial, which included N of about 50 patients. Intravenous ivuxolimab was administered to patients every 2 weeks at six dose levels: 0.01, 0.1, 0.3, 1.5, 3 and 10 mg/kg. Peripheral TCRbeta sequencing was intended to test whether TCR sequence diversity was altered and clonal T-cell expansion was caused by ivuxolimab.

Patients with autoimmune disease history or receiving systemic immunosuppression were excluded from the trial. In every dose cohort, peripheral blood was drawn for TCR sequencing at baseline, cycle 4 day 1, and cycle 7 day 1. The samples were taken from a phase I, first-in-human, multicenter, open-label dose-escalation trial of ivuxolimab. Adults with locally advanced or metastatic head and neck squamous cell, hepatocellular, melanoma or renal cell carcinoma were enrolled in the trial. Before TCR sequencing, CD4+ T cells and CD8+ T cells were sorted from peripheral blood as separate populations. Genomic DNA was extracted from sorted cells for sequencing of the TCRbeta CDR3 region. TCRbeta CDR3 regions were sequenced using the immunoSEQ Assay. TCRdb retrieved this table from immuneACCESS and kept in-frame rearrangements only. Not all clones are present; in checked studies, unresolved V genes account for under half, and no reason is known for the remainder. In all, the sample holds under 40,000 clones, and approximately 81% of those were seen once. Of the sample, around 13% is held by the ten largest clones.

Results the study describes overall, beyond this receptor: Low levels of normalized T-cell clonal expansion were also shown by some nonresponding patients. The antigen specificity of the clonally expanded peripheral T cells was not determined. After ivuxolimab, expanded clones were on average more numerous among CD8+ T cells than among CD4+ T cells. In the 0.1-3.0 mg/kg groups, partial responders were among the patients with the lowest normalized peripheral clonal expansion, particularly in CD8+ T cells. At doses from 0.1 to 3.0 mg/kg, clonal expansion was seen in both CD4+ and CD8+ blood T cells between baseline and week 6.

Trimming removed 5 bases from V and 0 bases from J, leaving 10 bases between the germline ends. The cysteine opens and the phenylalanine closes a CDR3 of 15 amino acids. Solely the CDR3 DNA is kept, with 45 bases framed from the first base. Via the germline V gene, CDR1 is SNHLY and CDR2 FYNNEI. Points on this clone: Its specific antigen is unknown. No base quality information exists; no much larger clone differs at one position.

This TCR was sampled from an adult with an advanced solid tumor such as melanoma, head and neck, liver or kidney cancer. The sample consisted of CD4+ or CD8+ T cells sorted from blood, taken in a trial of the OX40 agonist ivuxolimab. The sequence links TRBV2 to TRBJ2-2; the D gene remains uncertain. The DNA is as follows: TGTGCCAGCAGTTGGAATCACGCGAACACCGGGGAGCTGTTTTTT. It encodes CASSWNHANTGELFF.